This T cell receptor beta chain is drawn from a study of blood T cell repertoires in COVID-19. For the study at large: Sites across the United States, Italy and Spain contributed samples from acute and convalescent COVID-19. The analysed material was cDNA or gDNA that came from T cells, B-cell-depleted T cells, or PBMCs.

Seattle-derived patients entered the study during active infection and were followed longitudinally. Trimming cost V 2 bases and J 6 bases, with 9 bases left between them. Germline CDR1 and CDR2: SGHDT and YYEEEE. The CDR3 length is 13 residues. As handled by the study authors: The authors estimated nucleated cell counts from reference gene primer amplification. Clones were sequenced by immunoSEQ multiplex PCR, and TCRdb holds only the in-frame ones, with some missing. V and J calls and clone size are as listed in that table; D and trimming were resolved from the DNA. The table records 300,000 to 350,000 clones, over 80% of them present only once.

This rearrangement joins TRBV5-6 to TRBJ2-1; D unresolved. The source is a young man with COVID-19, enrolled during active disease. The sample was peripheral blood. The CDR3 protein is CASSLLSSNEQFF. The CDR3 coding sequence is TGTGCCAGCAGCTTATTAAGCTCCAATGAGCAGTTCTTC.